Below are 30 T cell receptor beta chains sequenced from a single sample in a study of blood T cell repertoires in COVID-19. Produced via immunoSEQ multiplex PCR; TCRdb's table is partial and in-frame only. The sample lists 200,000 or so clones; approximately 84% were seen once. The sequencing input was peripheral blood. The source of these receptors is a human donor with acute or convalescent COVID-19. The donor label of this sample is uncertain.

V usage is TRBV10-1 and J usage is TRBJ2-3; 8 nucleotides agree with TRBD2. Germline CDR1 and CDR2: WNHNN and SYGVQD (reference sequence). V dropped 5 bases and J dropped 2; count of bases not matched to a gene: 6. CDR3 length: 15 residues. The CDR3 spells CASSMFSGNTDTQYF. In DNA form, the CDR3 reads TGCGCCAGCAGTATGTTTAGCGGGAACACAGATACGCAGTATTTT.

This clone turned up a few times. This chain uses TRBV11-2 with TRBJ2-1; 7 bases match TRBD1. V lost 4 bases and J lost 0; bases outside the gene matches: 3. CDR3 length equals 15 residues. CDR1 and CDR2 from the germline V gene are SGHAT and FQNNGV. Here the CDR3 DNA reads TGTGCCAGCAGCTCCAACAGGGGCTCCTACAATGAGCAGTTCTTC. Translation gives CASSSNRGSYNEQFF.

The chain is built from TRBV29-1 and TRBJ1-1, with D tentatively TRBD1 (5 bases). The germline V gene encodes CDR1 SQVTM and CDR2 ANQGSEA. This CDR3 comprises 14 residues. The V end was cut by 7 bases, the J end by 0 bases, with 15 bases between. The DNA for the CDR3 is TGCAGCGCAAAGGGGTCGAACCTGAACACTGAAGCTTTCTTT. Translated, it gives CSAKGSNLNTEAFF.

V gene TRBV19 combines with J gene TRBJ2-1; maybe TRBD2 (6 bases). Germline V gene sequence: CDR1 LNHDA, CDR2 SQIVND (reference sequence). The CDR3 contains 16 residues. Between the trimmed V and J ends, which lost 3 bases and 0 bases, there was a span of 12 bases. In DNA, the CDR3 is TGTGCCAGTAGTATTGGCGGGAAGAGCTCCTACAATGAGCAGTTCTTC. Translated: CASSIGGKSSYNEQFF.

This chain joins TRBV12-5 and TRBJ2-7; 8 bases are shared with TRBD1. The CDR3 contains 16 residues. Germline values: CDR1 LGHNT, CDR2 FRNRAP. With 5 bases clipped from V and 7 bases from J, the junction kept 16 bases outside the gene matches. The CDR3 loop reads CASGTTDRAVSGEQYF. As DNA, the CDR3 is TGTGCTAGTGGTACAACGGACAGGGCTGTTTCGGGGGAGCAGTACTTC.

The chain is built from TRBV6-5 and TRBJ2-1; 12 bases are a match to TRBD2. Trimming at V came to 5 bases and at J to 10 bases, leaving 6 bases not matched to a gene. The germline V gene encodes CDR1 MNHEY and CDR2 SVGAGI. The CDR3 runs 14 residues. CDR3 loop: CASSLAGGPREQFF. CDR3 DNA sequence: TGTGCCAGCAGTCTAGCGGGAGGGCCGAGAGAGCAGTTCTTC.

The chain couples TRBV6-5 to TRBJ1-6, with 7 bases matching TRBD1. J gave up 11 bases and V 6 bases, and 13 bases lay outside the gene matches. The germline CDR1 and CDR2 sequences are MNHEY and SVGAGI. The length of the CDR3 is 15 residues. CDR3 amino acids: CASRKITGVNPPLHF. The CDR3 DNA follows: TGTGCCAGCAGAAAGATTACAGGGGTGAATCCACCCCTCCACTTT.

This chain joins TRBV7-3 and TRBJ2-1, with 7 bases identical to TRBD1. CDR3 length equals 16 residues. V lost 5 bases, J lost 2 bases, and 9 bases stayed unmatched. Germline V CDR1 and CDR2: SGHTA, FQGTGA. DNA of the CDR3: TGTGCCAGCAGCAAAAAAGGGGACAGCCCCTACAATGAGCAGTTCTTC. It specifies CASSKKGDSPYNEQFF.

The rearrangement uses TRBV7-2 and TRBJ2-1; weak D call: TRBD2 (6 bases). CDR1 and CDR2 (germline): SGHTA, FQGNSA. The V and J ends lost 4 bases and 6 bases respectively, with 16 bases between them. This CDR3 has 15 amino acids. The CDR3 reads CASSSSGLGSNEQFF. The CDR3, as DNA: TGTGCCAGCAGCTCCTCGGGACTCGGGAGCAATGAGCAGTTCTTC.

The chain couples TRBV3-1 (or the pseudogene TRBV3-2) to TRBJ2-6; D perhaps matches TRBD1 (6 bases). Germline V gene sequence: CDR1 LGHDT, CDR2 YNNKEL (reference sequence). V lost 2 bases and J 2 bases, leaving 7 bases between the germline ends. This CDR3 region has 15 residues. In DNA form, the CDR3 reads TGTGCCAGCAGCCAATACAGGGCTGGGGCCAACGTCCTGACTTTC. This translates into CASSQYRAGANVLTF.

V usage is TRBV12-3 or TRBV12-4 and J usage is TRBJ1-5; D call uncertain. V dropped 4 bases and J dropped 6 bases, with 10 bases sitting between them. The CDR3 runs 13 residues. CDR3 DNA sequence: TGTGCCAGCAGTTCGACATTAGGTCAGCCCCAGCATTTT. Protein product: CASSSTLGQPQHF.

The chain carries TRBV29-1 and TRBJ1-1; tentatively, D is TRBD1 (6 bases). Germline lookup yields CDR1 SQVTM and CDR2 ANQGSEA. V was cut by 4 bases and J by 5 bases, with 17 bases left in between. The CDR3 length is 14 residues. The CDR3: CSVGQQGGGTEAFF. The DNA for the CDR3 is TGCAGCGTTGGACAACAGGGTGGGGGTACTGAAGCTTTCTTT.

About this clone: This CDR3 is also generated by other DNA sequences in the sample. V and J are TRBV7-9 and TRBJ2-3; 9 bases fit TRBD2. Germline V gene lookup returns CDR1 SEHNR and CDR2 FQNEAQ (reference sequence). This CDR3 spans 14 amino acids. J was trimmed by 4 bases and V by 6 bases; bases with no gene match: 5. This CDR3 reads CASSFSGSADTQYF. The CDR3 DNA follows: TGTGCCAGCAGTTTTAGCGGGAGTGCAGATACGCAGTATTTT.

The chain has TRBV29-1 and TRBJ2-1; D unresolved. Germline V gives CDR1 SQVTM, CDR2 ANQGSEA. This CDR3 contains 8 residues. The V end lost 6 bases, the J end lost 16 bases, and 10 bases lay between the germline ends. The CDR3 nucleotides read TGCAGCGTAACTGATTCATTCTTC. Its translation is CSVTDSFF.

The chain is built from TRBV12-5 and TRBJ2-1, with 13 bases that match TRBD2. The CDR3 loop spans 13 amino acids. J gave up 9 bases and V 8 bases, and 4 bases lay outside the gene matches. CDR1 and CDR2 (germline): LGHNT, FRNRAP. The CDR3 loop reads CASRTSGRGEQFF. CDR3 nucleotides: TGTGCTAGTAGGACTAGCGGGAGAGGTGAGCAGTTCTTC.

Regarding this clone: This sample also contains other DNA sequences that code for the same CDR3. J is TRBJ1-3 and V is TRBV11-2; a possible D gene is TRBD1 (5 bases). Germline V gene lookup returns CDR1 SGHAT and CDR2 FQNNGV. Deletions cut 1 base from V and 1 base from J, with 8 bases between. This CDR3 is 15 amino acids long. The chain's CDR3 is CASSLGAGSGNTIYF. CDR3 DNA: TGTGCCAGCAGCTTAGGGGCAGGGTCTGGAAACACCATATATTTT. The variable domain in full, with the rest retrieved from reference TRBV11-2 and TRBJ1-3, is EAGVAQSPRYKIIEKRQSVAFWCNPISGHATLYWYQQILGQGPKLLIQFQNNGVVDDSQLPKDRFSAERLKGVDSTLKIQPAKLEDSAVYLCASSLGAGSGNTIYFGEGSWLTVV.

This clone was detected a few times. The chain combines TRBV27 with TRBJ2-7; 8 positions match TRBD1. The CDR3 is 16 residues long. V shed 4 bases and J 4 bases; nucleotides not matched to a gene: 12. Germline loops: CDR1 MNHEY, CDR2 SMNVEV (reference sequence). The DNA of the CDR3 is TGTGCCAGCAGTTCCATCACGACAGGGGACGGGTACGAGCAGTACTTC. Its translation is CASSSITTGDGYEQYF.

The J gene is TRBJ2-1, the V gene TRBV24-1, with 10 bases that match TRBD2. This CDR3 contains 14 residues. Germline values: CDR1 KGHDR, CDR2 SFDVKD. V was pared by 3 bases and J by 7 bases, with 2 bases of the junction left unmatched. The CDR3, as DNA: TGTGCCACCAGTGATAGCGGGAGGGGAAATGAGCAGTTCTTC. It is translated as CATSDSGRGNEQFF.

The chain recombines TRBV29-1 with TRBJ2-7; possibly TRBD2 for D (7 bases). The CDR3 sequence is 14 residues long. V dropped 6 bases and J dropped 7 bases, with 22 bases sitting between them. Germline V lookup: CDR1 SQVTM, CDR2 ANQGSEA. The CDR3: CSVGGRSQAGEQYF. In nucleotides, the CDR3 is TGCAGCGTCGGGGGCAGGTCTCAAGCGGGGGAGCAGTACTTC.

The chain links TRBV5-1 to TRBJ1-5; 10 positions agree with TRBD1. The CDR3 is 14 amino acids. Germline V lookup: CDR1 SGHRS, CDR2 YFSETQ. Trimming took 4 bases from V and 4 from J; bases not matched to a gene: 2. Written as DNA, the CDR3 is TGCGCCAGCAGCCCGGGACAGGGGAATCAGCCCCAGCATTTT. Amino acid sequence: CASSPGQGNQPQHF. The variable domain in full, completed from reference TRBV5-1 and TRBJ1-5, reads KAGVTQTPRYLIKTRGQQVTLSCSPISGHRSVSWYQQTPGQGLQFLFEYFSETQRNKGNFPGRFSGRQFSNSRSEMNVSTLELGDSALYLCASSPGQGNQPQHFGDGTRLSIL.

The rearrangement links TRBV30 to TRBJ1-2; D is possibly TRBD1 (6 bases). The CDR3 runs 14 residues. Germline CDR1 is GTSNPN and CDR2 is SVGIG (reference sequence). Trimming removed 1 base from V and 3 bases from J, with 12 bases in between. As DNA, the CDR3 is TGTGCCTGGAGTGAGGGGGGGGCAGACTATGGCTACACCTTC. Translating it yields CAWSEGGADYGYTF.

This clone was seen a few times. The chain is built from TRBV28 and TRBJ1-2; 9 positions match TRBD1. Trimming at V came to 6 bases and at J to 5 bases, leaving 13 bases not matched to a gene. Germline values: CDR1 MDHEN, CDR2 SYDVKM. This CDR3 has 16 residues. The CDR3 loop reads CASRAVTGGTLYGYTF. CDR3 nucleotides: TGTGCCAGCAGGGCCGTCACAGGGGGCACCCTTTATGGCTACACCTTC.

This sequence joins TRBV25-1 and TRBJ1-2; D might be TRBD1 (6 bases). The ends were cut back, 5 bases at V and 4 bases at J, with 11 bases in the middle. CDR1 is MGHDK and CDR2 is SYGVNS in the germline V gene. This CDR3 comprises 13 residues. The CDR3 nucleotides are TGTGCCAGCAGTAACGACAGGCGCTATGGCTACACCTTC. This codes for CASSNDRRYGYTF.

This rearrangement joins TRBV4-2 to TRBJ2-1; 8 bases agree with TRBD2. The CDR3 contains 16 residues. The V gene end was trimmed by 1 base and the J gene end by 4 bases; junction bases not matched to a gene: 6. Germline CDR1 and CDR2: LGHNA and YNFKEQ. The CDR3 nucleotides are TGTGCCAGCAGCCAAGGGCTGGGGACTAGTTACAATGAGCAGTTCTTC. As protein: CASSQGLGTSYNEQFF.

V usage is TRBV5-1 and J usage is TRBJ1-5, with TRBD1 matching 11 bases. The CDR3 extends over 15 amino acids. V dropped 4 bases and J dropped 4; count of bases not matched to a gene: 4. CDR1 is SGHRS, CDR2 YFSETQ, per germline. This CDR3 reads CASSLGTGGNQPQHF. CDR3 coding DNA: TGCGCCAGCAGCCTCGGGACAGGGGGGAATCAGCCCCAGCATTTT.

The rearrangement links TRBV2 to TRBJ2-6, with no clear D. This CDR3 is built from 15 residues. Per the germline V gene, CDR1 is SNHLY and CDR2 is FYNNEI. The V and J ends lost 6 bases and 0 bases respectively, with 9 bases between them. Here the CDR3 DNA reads TGTGCCAGCAGCAACAAGTACTCTGGGGCCAACGTCCTGACTTTC. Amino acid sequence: CASSNKYSGANVLTF. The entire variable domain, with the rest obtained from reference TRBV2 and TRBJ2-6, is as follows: EPEVTQTPSHQVTQMGQEVILRCVPISNHLYFYWYRQILGQKVEFLVSFYNNEISEKSEIFDDQFSVERPDGSNFTLKIRSTKLEDSAMYFCASSNKYSGANVLTFGAGSRLTVL.

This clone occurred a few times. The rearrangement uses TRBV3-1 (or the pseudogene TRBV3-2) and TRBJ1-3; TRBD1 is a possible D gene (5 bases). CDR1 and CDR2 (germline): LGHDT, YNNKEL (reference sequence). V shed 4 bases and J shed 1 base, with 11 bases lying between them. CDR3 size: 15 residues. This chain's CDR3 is CASSLLRVSGNTIYF. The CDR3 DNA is TGTGCCAGCAGCCTGCTCAGGGTTTCTGGAAACACCATATATTTT.

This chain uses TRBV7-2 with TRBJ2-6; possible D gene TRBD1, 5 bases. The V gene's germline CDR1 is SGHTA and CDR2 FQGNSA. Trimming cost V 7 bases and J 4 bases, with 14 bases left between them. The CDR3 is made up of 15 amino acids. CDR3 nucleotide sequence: TGTGCCAGCATCCTCAGGGCCCCCGGGGCCAACGTCCTGACTTTC. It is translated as CASILRAPGANVLTF.

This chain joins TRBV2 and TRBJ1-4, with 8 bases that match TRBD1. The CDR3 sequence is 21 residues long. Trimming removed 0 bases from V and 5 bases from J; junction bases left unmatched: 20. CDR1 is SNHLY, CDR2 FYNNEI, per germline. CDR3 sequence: CASSEAVFWTGLFTYNEKLFF. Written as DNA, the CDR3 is TGTGCCAGCAGTGAAGCCGTCTTCTGGACAGGGCTCTTTACATACAATGAAAAACTGTTTTTT.

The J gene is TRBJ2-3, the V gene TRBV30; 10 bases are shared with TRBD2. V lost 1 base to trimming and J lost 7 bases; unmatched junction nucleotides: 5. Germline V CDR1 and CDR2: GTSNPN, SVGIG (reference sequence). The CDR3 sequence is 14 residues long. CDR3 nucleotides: TGTGCCTGGAGTGGTTCTAGCGGGAGAAATACGCAGTATTTT. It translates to CAWSGSSGRNTQYF.